These 9 T cell receptor beta chains were all obtained from the same sample, sequenced in a study of blood T cells in healthy people across ages. Sample-barcoded 5' priming and a J-beta primer mix drove a second PCR of roughly 6 to 12 cycles. TCRdb independently ran MiXCR on the 5' RACE reads; one entry per CDR3 protein. The sample has about a million distinct CDR3 sequences, under 50% seen once. Specimen: blood. The receptor source for this set is a man in his thirties or forties in good health.

This chain uses TRBV12-3 or TRBV12-4 with TRBJ2-4; perhaps D is TRBD1 or TRBD2 (5 bases each). The closer fit of TRBJ2-7 to the DNA end suggests the J call may be wrong. CDR3 length: 13 residues. This chain's CDR3 is CASSTGASYEQYF. In nucleotides, the CDR3 is TGTGCCAGCAGTACCGGGGCCTCCTACGAGCAGTACTTC.

The chain has TRBV6-1 and TRBJ2-7; D might be TRBD1 (6 bases). Germline V gives CDR1 MNHNS, CDR2 SASEGT. The CDR3 is 16 residues long. The V end lost 1 base, the J end lost 7 bases, and 20 bases lay between the germline ends. Written as DNA, the CDR3 is TGTGCCAGCAGTGAAGTCTCTACCGGGACATACAATGAGCAGTACTTC. Its translation: CASSEVSTGTYNEQYF.

This clonotype was picked up a small number of times. This chain connects TRBV7-2 to TRBJ2-3; D possibly corresponds to TRBD2 (6 bases). The CDR3 has 16 amino acids. Trimming pared 1 base from V and 3 bases from J, leaving 14 bases between. CDR1 and CDR2 (germline): SGHTA, FQGNSA. In DNA form, the CDR3 reads TGTGCCAGCAGCTTAGGCGGGACTCAGGTTACAGATACGCAGTATTTT. This codes for CASSLGGTQVTDTQYF.

The V call is TRBV6-5, the J call TRBJ2-3; D might be TRBD1 (6 bases). Germline CDR1 reads MNHEY; CDR2 reads SVGAGI. The CDR3 sequence is 15 residues long. V gave up 4 bases and J gave up 1 base, with 12 bases separating them. The CDR3: CASSSGTLGTDTQYF. DNA of the CDR3: TGTGCCAGCAGTTCCGGGACACTTGGCACAGATACGCAGTATTTT.

This clonotype was seen a few times. This rearrangement joins TRBV7-3 to TRBJ1-2; the D gene is possibly TRBD1 (5 bases). V was trimmed by 5 bases and J by 4 bases, leaving 14 bases between them. From germline, CDR1 is SGHTA and CDR2 FQGTGA. The CDR3 is made up of 14 amino acids. CDR3 nucleotides: TGTGCCAGCAGCGCGGACGGGACGGTCTATGGCTACACCTTC. It specifies CASSADGTVYGYTF.

The chain is built from TRBV4-3 and TRBJ2-7; the D gene is possibly TRBD1 (5 bases). CDR1 and CDR2 (germline): LGHNA, YSLEER. CDR3 length equals 13 residues. Trimming removed 0 bases from V and 7 bases from J, with 10 bases in between. The CDR3 reads CASSQDKGLEQYF. The DNA of the CDR3 is TGCGCCAGCAGCCAAGATAAGGGGTTGGAGCAGTACTTC.

CDR3 nucleotide sequence: TGTGCCATCACCTCCGGGACAGCGGCCTACAATGAGCAGTTCTTC. As protein: CAITSGTAAYNEQFF. The rearrangement links TRBV10-3 to TRBJ2-1; 7 bases map to TRBD1. The CDR3 runs 15 residues. The ends lost 7 bases at V and 2 bases at J; junction bases unmatched: 8. CDR1 ENHRY and CDR2 SYGVKD come from the germline V gene.

The gene calls are TRBV10-2 and TRBJ2-2; 9 bases line up with TRBD1. CDR1 is WSHSY, CDR2 SAAADI, per germline. This CDR3 comprises 14 residues. The ends lost 7 bases at V and 1 base at J; junction bases unmatched: 1. Here the CDR3 reads CASKGQGNTGELFF. Written as DNA, the CDR3 is TGCGCCAGCAAGGGACAGGGGAACACCGGGGAGCTGTTTTTT.

The gene calls are TRBV5-1 and TRBJ2-7, with D perhaps given as TRBD1 or TRBD2 (5 bases each). Per the germline V gene, CDR1 is SGHRS and CDR2 is YFSETQ. Trimming pared 2 bases from V and 4 bases from J, leaving 13 bases between. The CDR3 sequence is 14 residues long. CDR3 coding DNA: TGCGCCAGCAGCTTCGGGGACGTCCCTTACGAGCAGTACTTC. Protein product: CASSFGDVPYEQYF.